This T cell receptor beta chain was captured in a study of T-cell reconstitution after alpha-beta-depleted transplantation in children. This CDR3 is 14 amino acids long. Trimming took off 3 bases at V and 9 bases at J, with 18 bases between the two ends. CDR1 is DFQATT and CDR2 is SNEGSKA in the germline V gene (reference sequence). For TCRbeta, the library was prepared with unique molecular identifiers. From the PCR reads, TCRdb called clonotypes with MiXCR, one entry per CDR3 protein. The sample yields approximately 650,000 distinct CDR3 sequences, 13% seen once. This clonotype appeared many times. V usage is TRBV20-1 and J usage is TRBJ2-1, with D hard to call. This clonotype was sampled from a girl aged 2 to 10 with congenital amegakaryocytic thrombocytopenia, due to receive a stem cell transplant. Sequencing used PBMCs, obtained before TCRalphabeta/CD19-depleted stem cell transplant. CDR3 in DNA: TGCAGTGCTAGCTCCCAGGCCCACGCAGGTGAGCAGTTCTTC. Translating gives CSASSQAHAGEQFF.